This T cell receptor (beta chain) is from a study of T cells expressing NK-cell markers. Following a re-call of the 5' RACE reads, TCRdb has one entry per CDR3 protein and lacks DNA. This sample's table reports around 280,000 distinct CDR3 sequences. Germline values: CDR1 DFQATT, CDR2 SNEGSKA (reference sequence). This CDR3 is built from 14 residues. The chain joins TRBV20-1 to TRBJ2-7; with no DNA, the TCRdb D assignment of TRBD2 cannot be verified. Sequencing used blood T cells: a sorted CD56 or NKG2C T cell subset, CD4+ or CD8+ T cells, or bulk PBMC T cells (not recorded which). The receptor was derived from a man between 18 and 29 years old in good health. CDR3 amino acids: CSSSRTSGNREQYF.